This is a list of T cell receptor beta chains from one sample in a study of blood T cell repertoires in COVID-19. Some clones are missing from TCRdb's copy, which holds only in-frame ones; the method was immunoSEQ multiplex PCR. The sample records around 450,000 clones, 90% being singletons. The sample taken for sequencing was PBMCs or T cells enriched from blood (not recorded which). All receptors derive from a man aged 18-30 years who had recovered from COVID-19. CDR3s include the opening cysteine and the closing phenylalanine or tryptophan. D genes are given only for firm matches. Size is stated for part of the rows, as once, few or many counts, or as a class when the clone is expanded.

v_gene: TRBV2; d_gene: -; j_gene: TRBJ1-3; abundance: -; len: 16; CDR3nt: TGTGCCAGCAGAGAGCGTATGCCACTCTCTGGAAACACCATATATTTT; CDR3aa: CASRERMPLSGNTIYF
v_gene: TRBV27; d_gene: -; j_gene: TRBJ1-6; abundance: -; len: 16; CDR3nt: TGTGCCAGCAGTCCCCTACTGAGCTCCTATAATTCACCCCTCCACTTT; CDR3aa: CASSPLLSSYNSPLHF
v_gene: TRBV7-9; d_gene: -; j_gene: TRBJ1-2; abundance: -; len: 15; CDR3nt: TGTGCCAGCAGCCTACACGGGGGAGTGGGCTATGGCTACACCTTC; CDR3aa: CASSLHGGVGYGYTF
v_gene: TRBV24-1; d_gene: TRBD2; j_gene: TRBJ2-1; abundance: -; len: 14; CDR3nt: TGTGCCACCAGTGATCTAGCGGGTCACAATGAGCAGTTCTTC; CDR3aa: CATSDLAGHNEQFF
v_gene: TRBV15; d_gene: -; j_gene: TRBJ1-5; abundance: -; len: 15; CDR3nt: TGTGCCACCAGCAGAGATTCCAGGGGCAATCAGCCCCAGCATTTT; CDR3aa: CATSRDSRGNQPQHF
v_gene: TRBV6-4; d_gene: -; j_gene: TRBJ2-7; abundance: -; len: 13; CDR3nt: TGTGCCAGCAGTGCCCAGGGTTTTGGAGAGCAGTACTTC; CDR3aa: CASSAQGFGEQYF
v_gene: TRBV19; d_gene: -; j_gene: TRBJ1-2; abundance: -; len: 14; CDR3nt: TGTGCCAGTAGTATAGACCGAACAGGGCGCGGCTACACCTTC; CDR3aa: CASSIDRTGRGYTF
v_gene: TRBV5-4; d_gene: TRBD1; j_gene: TRBJ1-1; abundance: -; len: 15; CDR3nt: TGTGCCAGCAGCCCGATGGGACAGACGAACACTGAAGCTTTCTTT; CDR3aa: CASSPMGQTNTEAFF
v_gene: TRBV11-1; d_gene: -; j_gene: TRBJ1-1; abundance: once; len: 12; CDR3nt: TGTGCCAGCGGTGGAGGGTTCGCTGAAGCTTTCTTT; CDR3aa: CASGGGFAEAFF
v_gene: TRBV27; d_gene: TRBD1; j_gene: TRBJ1-5; abundance: -; len: 15; CDR3nt: TGTGCCAGCAGTTTAAAACAGGGGGCAGGTCAGCCCCAGCATTTT; CDR3aa: CASSLKQGAGQPQHF
v_gene: TRBV5-1; d_gene: TRBD1; j_gene: TRBJ1-1; abundance: -; len: 14; CDR3nt: TGCGCCAGCAGCTTTGACAGGGGCAACACTGAAGCTTTCTTT; CDR3aa: CASSFDRGNTEAFF
v_gene: TRBV12-3/TRBV12-4; d_gene: -; j_gene: TRBJ1-4; abundance: -; len: 13; CDR3nt: TGTGCCAGCAGTGGCCCGCAGGGGGAAAAACTGTTTTTT; CDR3aa: CASSGPQGEKLFF
v_gene: TRBV5-1; d_gene: TRBD1; j_gene: TRBJ1-2; abundance: -; len: 13; CDR3nt: TGCGCCAGCGGCCTAGGGGGCGCCGATGGCTACACCTTC; CDR3aa: CASGLGGADGYTF
v_gene: TRBV15; d_gene: TRBD1; j_gene: TRBJ1-5; abundance: -; len: 17; CDR3nt: TGTGCCACCAGCAGAGATCTGTGGGGACAGAGCAATCAGCCCCAGCATTTT; CDR3aa: CATSRDLWGQSNQPQHF
v_gene: TRBV9; d_gene: -; j_gene: TRBJ1-2; abundance: -; len: 15; CDR3nt: TGTGCCAGCAGCGTAGCTTTGGGGGGGAACTATGGCTACACCTTC; CDR3aa: CASSVALGGNYGYTF
v_gene: TRBV14; d_gene: -; j_gene: TRBJ2-1; abundance: once; len: 12; CDR3nt: TGTGCCAGCAGCCACAGTTACAATGAGCAGTTCTTC; CDR3aa: CASSHSYNEQFF
v_gene: TRBV5-4; d_gene: -; j_gene: TRBJ2-1; abundance: -; len: 16; CDR3nt: TGTGCCAGCAGCTTGGATCGGTCCTCCTCCTTGGTGGAGCAGTTCTTC; CDR3aa: CASSLDRSSSLVEQFF
v_gene: TRBV12-3/TRBV12-4; d_gene: -; j_gene: TRBJ2-7; abundance: -; len: 12; CDR3nt: TGTGCCAGCAGTTTCGGGGGAGCAGAGCAGTACTTC; CDR3aa: CASSFGGAEQYF
v_gene: TRBV5-1; d_gene: -; j_gene: TRBJ2-1; abundance: -; len: 14; CDR3nt: TGCGCCAGCTCGACTTCAGGGGATGACAATGAGCAGTTCTTC; CDR3aa: CASSTSGDDNEQFF